The 2 T cell receptor beta chains below were found in one sample sequenced in a study of Ad26.COV2.S vaccination and SARS-CoV-2 variants (dated by TCRdb to the early 2020s). Receptor libraries were prepared by the immunoSEQ multiplex PCR assay. TCRdb's version of the immuneACCESS table is confined to in-frame rearrangements and falls short of the full clone set. An unresolved V gene accounts for under half of the shortfall where checked; the remainder is of unknown origin. Across this sample there are about 280,000 clones, with around 87% seen only once. Over 2.5% of the sample belongs to the ten largest clones. The treatment or condition label on this specimen signifies: about 20 received Ad26.COV2.S at low or high dose, single or two shots; about 5 received placebo; per-sample allocation not given. Repertoires of vaccine and placebo recipients were sequenced from samples collected on day 63 after the first injection.

Sequenced material: peripheral blood, taken in a trial of Ad26.COV2.S vaccine versus placebo. All receptors derive from a person aged 18-65 years who received the Ad26.COV2.S COVID-19 vaccine or a placebo.

The rearrangement uses TRBV2 and TRBJ1-4; possible D gene TRBD1, 5 bases. Trimming pared 7 bases from V and 5 bases from J, leaving 17 bases between. The CDR3 totals 15 residues. Per the germline V gene, CDR1 is SNHLY and CDR2 is FYNNEI. Written as DNA, the CDR3 is TGTGCCAGCACGAAGGTGGGGCTGAGAAATGAAAAACTGTTTTTT. Its protein product is CASTKVGLRNEKLFF. The full variable domain, in which reference TRBV2 and TRBJ1-4 provide the parts outside the CDR3, is EPEVTQTPSHQVTQMGQEVILRCVPISNHLYFYWYRQILGQKVEFLVSFYNNEISEKSEIFDDQFSVERPDGSNFTLKIRSTKLEDSAMYFCASTKVGLRNEKLFFGSGTQLSVL.

This chain links TRBV19 with TRBJ1-5, with D tentatively TRBD1 (5 bases). The ends were cut back, 7 bases at V and 6 bases at J, with 16 bases in the middle. From germline, CDR1 is LNHDA and CDR2 SQIVND (reference sequence). The CDR3 extends over 14 amino acids. The CDR3 DNA reads as TGTGCCAGTACAACTATCGGGGGTATTCAGCCCCAGCATTTT. Protein product: CASTTIGGIQPQHF.